The sequence of this TCR beta chain was determined in a study of shared clonotypes between healthy human individuals. V dropped 11 bases and J dropped 7; count of bases not matched to a gene: 11. This CDR3 contains 13 residues. In germline, CDR1 is MNHEY, CDR2 SMNVEV (reference sequence). As to this clone: Antigen: not known.

Findings of the study overall: Genetic and exposure-history diversity was limited by the small donor number. Clonotypes which were not shared had lower generation probabilities than clonotypes that all four donors shared.

Naive CD8 cells lacked CD45RO and underwent positive selection for CCR7, leaving out terminally differentiated effector memory CD45RA+ cells. A deep-level run was used for the assay. TCRdb's copy holds only in-frame clones and misses some; the assay was immunoSEQ multiplex PCR. The sample holds more than 500,000 clones, 85% to 95% seen once. The sequenced sample was naive CD8+ T cells sorted from blood. This TCR was recovered from a woman aged 25 to 39 in good health. The rearrangement uses TRBV27 and TRBJ1-5; 7 positions match TRBD1. The CDR3 DNA sequence: TGTGCCGGGACCGACAGGGAACGCCAGCCCCAGCATTTT. Translated, it gives CAGTDRERQPQHF.